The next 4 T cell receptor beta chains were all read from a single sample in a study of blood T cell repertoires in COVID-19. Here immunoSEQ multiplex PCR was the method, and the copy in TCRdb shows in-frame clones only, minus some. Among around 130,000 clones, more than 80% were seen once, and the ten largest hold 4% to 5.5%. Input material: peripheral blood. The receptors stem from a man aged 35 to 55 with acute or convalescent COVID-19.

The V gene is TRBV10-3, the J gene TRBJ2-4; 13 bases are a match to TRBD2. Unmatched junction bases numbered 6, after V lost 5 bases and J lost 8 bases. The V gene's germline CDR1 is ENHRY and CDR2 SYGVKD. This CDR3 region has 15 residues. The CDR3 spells CAISRTSGSGHIQYF. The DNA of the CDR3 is TGTGCCATCAGTAGGACTAGCGGGAGTGGCCACATTCAGTACTTC.

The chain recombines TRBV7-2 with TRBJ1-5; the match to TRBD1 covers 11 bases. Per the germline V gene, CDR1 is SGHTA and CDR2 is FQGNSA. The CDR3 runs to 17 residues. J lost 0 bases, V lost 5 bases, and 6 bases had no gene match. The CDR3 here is CASSHRTGGLSNQPQHF. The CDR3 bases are TGTGCCAGCAGCCACCGGACAGGGGGCCTTAGCAATCAGCCCCAGCATTTT.

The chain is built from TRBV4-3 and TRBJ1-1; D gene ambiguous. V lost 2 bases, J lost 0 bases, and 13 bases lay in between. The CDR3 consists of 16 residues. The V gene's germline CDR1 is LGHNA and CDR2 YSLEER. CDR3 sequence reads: CASSQTRIGMNTEAFF. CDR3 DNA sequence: TGCGCCAGCAGCCAAACCAGGATCGGGATGAACACTGAAGCTTTCTTT.

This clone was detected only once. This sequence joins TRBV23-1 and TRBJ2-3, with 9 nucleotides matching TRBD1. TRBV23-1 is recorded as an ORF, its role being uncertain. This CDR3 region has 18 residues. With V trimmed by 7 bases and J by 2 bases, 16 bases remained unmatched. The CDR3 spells CASKPGQGMAADTDTQYF. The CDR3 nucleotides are TGCGCCAGCAAACCGGGACAGGGAATGGCGGCCGACACAGATACGCAGTATTTT.